The 26 T cell receptor beta chains given below trace back to one sample, sequenced in a study of OX40 agonist ivuxolimab in advanced cancers. Profiled with immunoSEQ multiplex PCR; TCRdb holds only in-frame clones, not every one. The sample shows about 73,000 clones, approximately 92% of them seen only once. Sequencing used CD4+ or CD8+ T cells sorted from blood, obtained in a trial of the OX40 agonist ivuxolimab. These receptors were collected from an adult with an advanced solid tumor such as melanoma, head and neck, liver or kidney cancer.

The chain couples TRBV9 to TRBJ2-1; 10 nucleotides line up with TRBD2. Trimming at V came to 4 bases and at J to 5 bases, leaving 9 bases not matched to a gene. The CDR3 contains 16 residues. Germline V gene sequence: CDR1 SGDLS, CDR2 YYNGEE. CDR3 loop: CASSYQLAGRNNEQFF. DNA for the CDR3: TGTGCCAGCAGCTACCAACTAGCGGGAAGAAACAATGAGCAGTTCTTC.

The CDR3 is CASRSLTGRGQPQHF. DNA for the CDR3: TGCGCCAGCAGGTCGTTAACAGGGCGAGGACAGCCCCAGCATTTT. The chain uses TRBV4-3 and TRBJ1-5; D might be TRBD1 (6 bases). CDR1 is LGHNA, CDR2 YSLEER, per germline. V was clipped by 6 bases and J by 7 bases, with 19 bases between them. This CDR3 region has 15 residues.

The genes are TRBV5-1 and TRBJ1-6; a weak D match, TRBD1 (5 bases). Trimming stripped 2 bases from V and 9 bases from J, with 15 bases between. This CDR3 comprises 15 residues. Looked up from germline, CDR1 is SGHRS and CDR2 is YFSETQ. The CDR3 loop reads CASSLLQDNTSPLHF. The CDR3 DNA reads TGCGCCAGCAGCTTACTTCAGGACAATACTTCACCCCTCCACTTT.

The gene calls are TRBV6-6 and TRBJ2-1, with a tentative D call TRBD2 (6 bases). The CDR3 totals 15 residues. With 5 bases removed from V and 5 bases from J, the gap between germline ends came to 16 bases. Germline CDR1 is MNHNY and CDR2 is SVGAGI (reference sequence). CDR3 region: CASSPTRSTNNEQFF. In DNA form, the CDR3 reads TGTGCCAGCAGTCCGACTAGAAGCACAAACAATGAGCAGTTCTTC.

The chain has TRBV10-3 and TRBJ2-1; 8 bases fit TRBD1. CDR1 ENHRY and CDR2 SYGVKD come from the germline V gene. The CDR3 length is 16 residues. Trimming cost V 7 bases and J 0 bases; bases outside gene matches: 8. CDR3 sequence reads: CAITRDRISSYNEQFF. Here the CDR3 DNA reads TGTGCCATCACCAGGGACAGGATAAGCTCCTACAATGAGCAGTTCTTC.

The rearrangement joins TRBV7-9 to TRBJ2-3; 9 nucleotides line up with TRBD2. The ends lost 4 bases at V and 6 bases at J; junction bases unmatched: 5. The CDR3 covers 14 residues. The germline CDR1 and CDR2 sequences are SEHNR and FQNEAQ (reference sequence). The CDR3 region is CASSSLAGLDTQYF. The CDR3 nucleotides are TGTGCCAGCAGCTCCCTAGCGGGGCTGGATACGCAGTATTTT.

V and J are TRBV9 and TRBJ2-1; D ambiguous. The CDR3 covers 13 residues. V was cut by 2 bases and J by 6 bases, with 9 bases left in between. Germline CDR1 and CDR2: SGDLS and YYNGEE. CDR3 sequence reads: CASSVTYSNEQFF. CDR3 nucleotide sequence: TGTGCCAGCAGCGTTACATACAGCAATGAGCAGTTCTTC.

The chain carries TRBV7-9 and TRBJ2-3; D remains unclear. CDR3 length equals 14 residues. CDR1 is SEHNR, CDR2 FQNEAQ, per germline (reference sequence). The V end lost 1 base, the J end lost 5 bases, and 10 bases lay between the germline ends. The CDR3: CASSLEGIIDTQYF. CDR3 coding DNA: TGTGCCAGCAGCTTAGAAGGAATCATAGATACGCAGTATTTT.

This clone has only a few counts. The chain uses TRBV4-1 and TRBJ2-5; 8 nucleotides agree with TRBD1. The CDR3 sequence is 14 residues long. CDR1 and CDR2 (germline): MGHRA, YSYEKL. V trimming: 4 bases; J trimming: 1 base; junction bases outside the gene matches: 2. CDR3 in amino acids: CASSRTGIQETQYF. The CDR3 DNA sequence: TGCGCCAGCAGCCGGACAGGGATCCAAGAGACCCAGTACTTC.

The V gene is TRBV29-1, the J gene TRBJ1-4; possibly TRBD1 for D (6 bases). Deletions cut 3 bases from V and 7 bases from J, with 18 bases between. Germline V CDR1 and CDR2: SQVTM, ANQGSEA. This CDR3 contains 15 residues. The CDR3 here is CSVEGTTGGSEKLFF. Written as DNA, the CDR3 is TGCAGCGTTGAGGGTACGACAGGCGGTAGTGAAAAACTGTTTTTT.

The chain joins TRBV2 to TRBJ1-2; no firm D call. Trimming left V 8 bases short and J 5 bases short, with 9 bases between. Germline V gene data show CDR1 as SNHLY and CDR2 as FYNNEI. The CDR3 loop spans 11 amino acids. CDR3 nucleotides: TGTGCCAGCGGCGGAGGGTATGGCTACACCTTC. Translation gives CASGGGYGYTF.

This clone was recorded a few times. This rearrangement joins TRBV19 to TRBJ2-5; 7 nucleotides align to TRBD2. V was clipped by 8 bases and J by 5 bases; unmatched bases: 5. The CDR3 totals 12 residues. CDR1 is LNHDA and CDR2 is SQIVND in the germline V gene (reference sequence). CDR3 residues: CASRGAGETQYF. The DNA of the CDR3 is TGTGCCAGTCGAGGAGCGGGGGAGACCCAGTACTTC. Complete variable domain (other parts from reference TRBV19 and TRBJ2-5): DGGITQSPKYLFRKEGQNVTLSCEQNLNHDAMYWYRQDPGQGLRLIYYSQIVNDFQKGDIAEGYSVSREKKESFPLTVTSAQKNPTAFYLCASRGAGETQYFGPGTRLLVL.

The chain couples TRBV27 to TRBJ1-1; 7 bases match TRBD1. With V trimmed by 5 bases and J by 7 bases, 7 bases remained unmatched. There are 13 residues in the CDR3. CDR1 and CDR2 from the germline V gene are MNHEY and SMNVEV (reference sequence). CDR3 sequence: CASSAWTGYEAFF. The CDR3 DNA sequence: TGTGCCAGCAGTGCCTGGACAGGATATGAAGCTTTCTTT.

This chain links TRBV6-5 with TRBJ2-7; 9 bases match TRBD2. The germline gives CDR1 MNHEY, CDR2 SVGAGI. Trimming cost V 2 bases and J 7 bases; bases outside gene matches: 12. This CDR3 has 16 residues. The CDR3 DNA is TGTGCCAGCAGTTACATATTGCGGGAGGGCCTAGGGGAGCAGTACTTC. Its protein product is CASSYILREGLGEQYF.

The chain is built from TRBV28 and TRBJ2-7; no reliable D call. Looked up from germline, CDR1 is MDHEN and CDR2 is SYDVKM. The CDR3 contains 16 residues. V was pared by 5 bases and J by 7 bases, with 24 bases between. The CDR3 region is CASSPPTFMATPEQYF. Written as DNA, the CDR3 is TGTGCCAGCAGTCCTCCTACCTTTATGGCGACCCCTGAGCAGTACTTC. The whole variable domain, remainder taken from reference TRBV28 and TRBJ2-7, is DVKVTQSSRYLVKRTGEKVFLECVQDMDHENMFWYRQDPGLGLRLIYFSYDVKMKEKGDIPEGYSVSREKKERFSLILESASTNQTSMYLCASSPPTFMATPEQYFGPGTRLTVT.

The gene calls are TRBV19 and TRBJ2-7; D gene ambiguous. The V end lost 6 bases, the J end lost 4 bases, and 19 bases lay between the germline ends. The germline V gene encodes CDR1 LNHDA and CDR2 SQIVND (reference sequence). CDR3 length equals 15 residues. CDR3 region: CASSHSSTGPYEQYF. CDR3 nucleotides: TGTGCCAGTAGCCACAGCTCTACGGGCCCGTACGAGCAGTACTTC.

V and J are TRBV7-9 and TRBJ2-7; TRBD2 matches 12 bases. Germline CDR1 and CDR2: SEHNR and FQNEAQ (reference sequence). The CDR3 is 14 residues long. V was clipped by 5 bases and J by 7 bases; unmatched bases: 6. This chain's CDR3 is CASSPTSGGLEQYF. The CDR3 DNA is TGTGCCAGCAGCCCGACTAGCGGGGGTCTGGAGCAGTACTTC.

This chain connects TRBV6-9 to TRBJ1-5; the D gene is possibly TRBD1 (5 bases). The length of the CDR3 is 16 residues. Trimming shortened V by 3 bases and J by 1 base, and 13 bases separated the two germline ends. CDR1 and CDR2 from the germline V gene are MNHGY and SVAAGI. The DNA of the CDR3 is TGTGCCAGCAGTTACAGGGCAGGGCAGAGCAATCAGCCCCAGCATTTT. Its protein product is CASSYRAGQSNQPQHF.

The chain combines TRBV7-8 with TRBJ2-6; D remains ambiguous. V lost 0 bases and J 0 bases, leaving 6 bases between the germline ends. The CDR3 length is 16 residues. The germline CDR1 and CDR2 sequences are SGHVS and FQNEAQ. The CDR3 region has the DNA TGTGCCAGCAGCTTAGCCCAGAACTCTGGGGCCAACGTCCTGACTTTC. Its translation is CASSLAQNSGANVLTF.

The rearrangement uses TRBV6-5 and TRBJ1-4; the D is unclear. Germline values: CDR1 MNHEY, CDR2 SVGAGI. Deletions cut 2 bases from V and 8 bases from J, with 9 bases between. This CDR3 has 13 amino acids. The CDR3 DNA reads as TGTGCCAGCAGTTACGTGGCGGGCGAAAAACTGTTTTTT. Translating gives CASSYVAGEKLFF.

The count of this clone is one. This chain joins TRBV9 and TRBJ1-5, with 7 bases identical to TRBD1. CDR1 is SGDLS, CDR2 YYNGEE, per germline. The length of the CDR3 is 15 residues. The V and J ends lost 1 base and 1 base, in that order; junction bases with no gene match: 2. The CDR3 protein is CASSVQGGSNQPQHF. The CDR3, as DNA: TGTGCCAGCAGCGTACAGGGGGGAAGCAATCAGCCCCAGCATTTT.

V gene TRBV6-1 combines with J gene TRBJ2-1, with D perhaps TRBD2 (5 bases). In germline, CDR1 is MNHNS, CDR2 SASEGT. The CDR3 loop spans 14 amino acids. The germline V and J ends were trimmed by 5 bases and 0 bases, with 8 bases remaining between them. This CDR3 reads CASSTGFSYNEQFF. In DNA form, the CDR3 reads TGTGCCAGCAGTACGGGGTTCTCCTACAATGAGCAGTTCTTC.

J is TRBJ1-2 and V is TRBV11-1; perhaps TRBD1 as D (5 bases). The CDR3 runs to 16 residues. Germline V gene sequence: CDR1 SGHAT, CDR2 FQDESV (reference sequence). V lost 5 bases and J lost 3, with 19 bases in between. The CDR3 is CASSQGDFKGDYGYTF. Here the CDR3 DNA reads TGTGCCAGCAGCCAAGGGGACTTTAAAGGGGACTATGGCTACACCTTC.

This chain links TRBV2 with TRBJ2-5; unclear D gene. The CDR3 is made up of 14 amino acids. Germline V CDR1 and CDR2: SNHLY, FYNNEI. Trimming took 2 bases from V and 5 from J, leaving 12 bases between them. As DNA, the CDR3 is TGTGCCAGCAGTGAAACTCGGGTTTTGGAGACCCAGTACTTC. Amino acids: CASSETRVLETQYF.

The chain recombines TRBV19 with TRBJ2-7; a possible D gene is TRBD1 (6 bases). The length of the CDR3 is 16 residues. Deletions cut 2 bases from V and 5 bases from J, with 19 bases between. The germline V gene has CDR1 LNHDA and CDR2 SQIVND (reference sequence). In DNA form, the CDR3 reads TGTGCCAGTAGTATATTTCATTCGACAGGTGGGGACGAGCAGTACTTC. Its translation: CASSIFHSTGGDEQYF. Complete variable domain (other parts from reference TRBV19 and TRBJ2-7): DGGITQSPKYLFRKEGQNVTLSCEQNLNHDAMYWYRQDPGQGLRLIYYSQIVNDFQKGDIAEGYSVSREKKESFPLTVTSAQKNPTAFYLCASSIFHSTGGDEQYFGPGTRLTVT.

V is TRBV15 and J is TRBJ2-3; 13 bases are shared with TRBD2. The junction had 4 bases not matched to a gene; V was cut back by 5 bases and J by 5 bases. The CDR3 covers 15 residues. Germline-derived CDR1 and CDR2 are LNHNV and YYDKDF (reference sequence). The CDR3 protein is CATSPRTSGRDTQYF. The CDR3 DNA reads as TGTGCCACCAGCCCCCGGACTAGCGGGAGAGATACGCAGTATTTT.